The rows below give T cell receptor beta chains drawn from one sample of a study of blood T cell repertoires in COVID-19. TCRdb keeps only in-frame clones here, not all; method: immunoSEQ multiplex PCR. The sample shows about 140,000 clones, roughly four fifths of them seen only once. The sequencing sample was made of peripheral blood. The receptors here all came from an elderly woman with active or convalescent COVID-19. The CDR3 runs from the conserved cysteine through the conserved F or W. The D gene is left open where the match is weak. For some rows the clone size is stated as once, few or many, or as a class when expanded; others skip it.

D gene: TRBD1; clone size: -; V gene: TRBV5-6; J gene: TRBJ1-6; CDR3 protein: CASSLFQTGNSPLHF; CDR3 DNA: TGTGCCAGCAGCTTGTTTCAGACAGGGAATTCACCCCTCCACTTT
D gene: TRBD1; clone size: many; V gene: TRBV5-4; J gene: TRBJ1-4; CDR3 protein: CASSENRGLNEKLFF; CDR3 DNA: TGTGCCAGCAGCGAGAACAGGGGGCTTAATGAAAAACTGTTTTTT
D gene: -; clone size: -; V gene: TRBV5-1; J gene: TRBJ1-4; CDR3 protein: CASSSSIASNEKLFF; CDR3 DNA: TGCGCCAGCAGCTCCTCAATAGCCTCTAATGAAAAACTGTTTTTT
D gene: TRBD2; clone size: -; V gene: TRBV5-1; J gene: TRBJ2-7; CDR3 protein: CASSLVSGTSGGLSEQYF; CDR3 DNA: TGCGCCAGCAGCTTGGTTTCCGGGACTAGCGGGGGCCTCTCCGAGCAGTACTTC
D gene: -; clone size: -; V gene: TRBV11-2; J gene: TRBJ1-2; CDR3 protein: CASSLDSRANYGYTF; CDR3 DNA: TGTGCCAGCAGCTTAGACTCCAGGGCCAACTATGGCTACACCTTC
D gene: TRBD1; clone size: -; V gene: TRBV5-1; J gene: TRBJ1-2; CDR3 protein: CASSQTGSIGYTF; CDR3 DNA: TGCGCCAGCAGCCAGACAGGGTCTATTGGCTACACCTTC
D gene: -; clone size: -; V gene: TRBV30; J gene: TRBJ2-3; CDR3 protein: CAWSVLGGGADTQYF; CDR3 DNA: TGTGCCTGGAGTGTACTCGGAGGGGGGGCAGATACGCAGTATTTT
D gene: TRBD1; clone size: few; V gene: TRBV9; J gene: TRBJ1-6; CDR3 protein: CASSGGTDYNSPLHF; CDR3 DNA: TGTGCCAGCAGCGGGGGGACAGATTATAATTCACCCCTCCACTTT
D gene: -; clone size: -; V gene: TRBV6-5; J gene: TRBJ1-1; CDR3 protein: CASSVNMNTEAFF; CDR3 DNA: TGTGCCAGCAGCGTGAACATGAACACTGAAGCTTTCTTT
D gene: TRBD1; clone size: -; V gene: TRBV30; J gene: TRBJ2-3; CDR3 protein: CAFTGDTDTQYF; CDR3 DNA: TGTGCCTTTACAGGGGACACAGATACGCAGTATTTT
D gene: TRBD1; clone size: -; V gene: TRBV6-6; J gene: TRBJ1-5; CDR3 protein: CASSYAQGAGQPQHF; CDR3 DNA: TGTGCCAGCAGTTACGCACAGGGGGCAGGTCAGCCCCAGCATTTT
D gene: -; clone size: -; V gene: TRBV2; J gene: TRBJ2-2; CDR3 protein: CATKFTGSNTGELFF; CDR3 DNA: TGTGCCACCAAATTTACAGGGAGTAACACCGGGGAGCTGTTTTTT
D gene: TRBD1; clone size: -; V gene: TRBV28; J gene: TRBJ2-7; CDR3 protein: CASSSSGTGGYEQYF; CDR3 DNA: TGTGCCAGCTCCTCTTCCGGGACAGGGGGCTACGAGCAGTACTTC
D gene: TRBD2; clone size: -; V gene: TRBV7-2; J gene: TRBJ2-5; CDR3 protein: CASSYLGGGETQYF; CDR3 DNA: TGTGCCAGCAGCTACCTCGGGGGGGGAGAGACCCAGTACTTC
D gene: -; clone size: -; V gene: TRBV6-5; J gene: TRBJ2-5; CDR3 protein: CASSTRTEGTQYF; CDR3 DNA: TGTGCCAGCAGTACCCGGACGGAGGGGACCCAGTACTTC
D gene: TRBD1; clone size: -; V gene: TRBV5-1; J gene: TRBJ2-7; CDR3 protein: CASSLDRGPYEQYF; CDR3 DNA: TGCGCCAGCAGCTTGGACAGGGGGCCCTACGAGCAGTACTTC
D gene: -; clone size: -; V gene: TRBV6-1; J gene: TRBJ2-2; CDR3 protein: CASSEGWATGELFF; CDR3 DNA: TGTGCCAGCAGCGAAGGTTGGGCCACCGGGGAGCTGTTTTTT
D gene: TRBD1; clone size: -; V gene: TRBV27; J gene: TRBJ2-5; CDR3 protein: CASSPKIPTGSETQYF; CDR3 DNA: TGTGCCAGCAGTCCCAAAATACCGACAGGGAGCGAGACCCAGTACTTC
D gene: -; clone size: -; V gene: TRBV6-2/TRBV6-3; J gene: TRBJ1-5; CDR3 protein: CASSWTEPYSNQPQHF; CDR3 DNA: TGTGCCAGCAGTTGGACAGAACCATATAGCAATCAGCCCCAGCATTTT
D gene: TRBD2; clone size: -; V gene: TRBV30; J gene: TRBJ2-3; CDR3 protein: CAWRTKRGGSDTQYF; CDR3 DNA: TGTGCCTGGAGAACAAAGCGGGGGGGCTCTGATACGCAGTATTTT
D gene: TRBD1; clone size: few; V gene: TRBV7-6; J gene: TRBJ1-4; CDR3 protein: CASSHTVDRGLVDEKLFF; CDR3 DNA: TGTGCCAGCAGCCACACGGTGGACAGGGGGCTTGTAGATGAAAAACTGTTTTTT
D gene: TRBD1; clone size: -; V gene: TRBV5-5; J gene: TRBJ2-7; CDR3 protein: CASSLTGAPSYEQYF; CDR3 DNA: TGTGCCAGCAGCTTAACAGGGGCGCCTTCCTACGAGCAGTACTTC
D gene: -; clone size: few; V gene: TRBV30; J gene: TRBJ1-6; CDR3 protein: CAWSLSGESPLHF; CDR3 DNA: TGTGCCTGGAGTCTATCAGGGGAATCACCCCTCCACTTT
D gene: TRBD1; clone size: once; V gene: TRBV5-1; J gene: TRBJ1-4; CDR3 protein: CASSLAGQSNEKLFF; CDR3 DNA: TGCGCCAGCAGCTTGGCGGGACAGTCTAATGAAAAACTGTTTTTT
D gene: TRBD2; clone size: once; V gene: TRBV3-1/TRBV3-2; J gene: TRBJ2-3; CDR3 protein: CASRPAGGTDTQYF; CDR3 DNA: TGTGCCAGCAGACCAGCGGGGGGAACAGATACGCAGTATTTT
D gene: -; clone size: -; V gene: TRBV30; J gene: TRBJ2-7; CDR3 protein: CAGDEGFAHEQYF; CDR3 DNA: TGTGCCGGGGATGAGGGCTTCGCTCACGAGCAGTACTTC
D gene: -; clone size: few; V gene: TRBV4-3; J gene: TRBJ1-6; CDR3 protein: CASSQDGSQSSYNSPLHF; CDR3 DNA: TGCGCCAGCAGCCAAGACGGGTCCCAGAGCTCCTATAATTCACCCCTCCACTTT
D gene: -; clone size: -; V gene: TRBV28; J gene: TRBJ1-1; CDR3 protein: CAGRGAKGSEAFF; CDR3 DNA: TGTGCCGGACGGGGGGCCAAGGGCTCAGAAGCTTTCTTT
D gene: -; clone size: -; V gene: TRBV6-6; J gene: TRBJ2-2; CDR3 protein: CASSYDGGDIGELFF; CDR3 DNA: TGTGCCAGCAGTTACGACGGGGGTGATATCGGGGAGCTGTTTTTT
D gene: -; clone size: -; V gene: TRBV4-1; J gene: TRBJ2-7; CDR3 protein: CASSPSEMHSYEQYF; CDR3 DNA: TGCGCCAGCAGCCCGTCCGAGATGCACTCCTACGAGCAGTACTTC
D gene: TRBD2; clone size: few; V gene: TRBV7-3; J gene: TRBJ2-1; CDR3 protein: CASSLFPGGNYNEQFF; CDR3 DNA: TGTGCCAGCAGCTTATTCCCGGGGGGTAACTACAATGAGCAGTTCTTC
D gene: -; clone size: few; V gene: TRBV4-1; J gene: TRBJ1-5; CDR3 protein: CASSQDIRGTQPQHF; CDR3 DNA: TGCGCCAGCAGCCAAGACATCCGGGGGACCCAGCCCCAGCATTTT
D gene: TRBD1; clone size: -; V gene: TRBV4-2; J gene: TRBJ1-4; CDR3 protein: CASSQEQGAEKLFF; CDR3 DNA: TGTGCCAGCAGCCAAGAACAGGGGGCTGAAAAACTGTTTTTT
D gene: -; clone size: -; V gene: TRBV28; J gene: TRBJ1-2; CDR3 protein: CASTGGWGYTF; CDR3 DNA: TGTGCCAGCACCGGGGGTTGGGGCTACACCTTC
D gene: -; clone size: -; V gene: TRBV5-1; J gene: TRBJ1-1; CDR3 protein: CASSLRGDNTEAFF; CDR3 DNA: TGCGCCAGCAGCTTACGCGGGGATAACACTGAAGCTTTCTTT
D gene: TRBD1; clone size: few; V gene: TRBV6-5; J gene: TRBJ1-5; CDR3 protein: CASSGTASNQPQHF; CDR3 DNA: TGTGCCAGCAGCGGGACAGCTAGCAATCAGCCCCAGCATTTT
D gene: -; clone size: -; V gene: TRBV5-1; J gene: TRBJ1-2; CDR3 protein: CASSLAARGYTF; CDR3 DNA: TGCGCCAGCAGCTTGGCCGCCAGGGGATACACCTTC
D gene: TRBD1; clone size: -; V gene: TRBV6-5; J gene: TRBJ2-7; CDR3 protein: CASSTGTGGTEQYF; CDR3 DNA: TGTGCCAGCAGTACCGGGACAGGGGGGACGGAGCAGTACTTC
D gene: -; clone size: once; V gene: TRBV19; J gene: TRBJ1-2; CDR3 protein: CASSIAPSRAPYYGYTF; CDR3 DNA: TGTGCCAGTAGTATAGCCCCCTCGAGGGCACCCTACTATGGCTACACCTTC
D gene: -; clone size: -; V gene: TRBV7-2; J gene: TRBJ2-3; CDR3 protein: CASSLVRRARDTQYF; CDR3 DNA: TGTGCCAGCAGCTTAGTGAGGCGGGCCAGGGATACGCAGTATTTT
D gene: -; clone size: -; V gene: TRBV6-5; J gene: TRBJ2-1; CDR3 protein: CASGLAPGVYNEQFF; CDR3 DNA: TGTGCCAGCGGACTGGCCCCCGGGGTCTACAATGAGCAGTTCTTC
D gene: TRBD1; clone size: -; V gene: TRBV3-1/TRBV3-2; J gene: TRBJ2-7; CDR3 protein: CASSLGQGPGEQYF; CDR3 DNA: TGTGCCAGCAGCCTAGGACAGGGGCCAGGGGAGCAGTACTTC
D gene: TRBD1; clone size: -; V gene: TRBV5-6; J gene: TRBJ1-6; CDR3 protein: CASSPGDRAVSPLHF; CDR3 DNA: TGTGCCAGCAGTCCAGGGGACAGGGCGGTATCACCCCTCCACTTT
D gene: TRBD1; clone size: few; V gene: TRBV5-1; J gene: TRBJ1-6; CDR3 protein: CASSSQGTYNSPLHF; CDR3 DNA: TGCGCCAGCAGCTCACAGGGGACCTATAATTCACCCCTCCACTTT
D gene: TRBD1; clone size: -; V gene: TRBV2; J gene: TRBJ1-5; CDR3 protein: CASSGETTGNQPQHF; CDR3 DNA: TGTGCCAGCAGTGGGGAGACGACAGGGAACCAGCCCCAGCATTTT
D gene: TRBD1; clone size: -; V gene: TRBV5-1; J gene: TRBJ1-3; CDR3 protein: CASSIDRGIRNTIYF; CDR3 DNA: TGCGCCAGCAGCATAGACAGGGGGATTCGAAACACCATATATTTT
D gene: TRBD2; clone size: -; V gene: TRBV24-1; J gene: TRBJ2-1; CDR3 protein: CATSDASGGAYNEQFF; CDR3 DNA: TGTGCCACCAGTGATGCCAGCGGGGGGGCCTACAATGAGCAGTTCTTC
D gene: -; clone size: few; V gene: TRBV19; J gene: TRBJ1-1; CDR3 protein: CASIRGTSEAFF; CDR3 DNA: TGTGCCAGTATAAGAGGAACAAGTGAAGCTTTCTTT
D gene: -; clone size: -; V gene: TRBV21-1; J gene: TRBJ2-1; CDR3 protein: CASSKETLSNEQFF; CDR3 DNA: TGTGCCAGCAGCAAGGAGACCCTCTCCAATGAGCAGTTCTTC
D gene: -; clone size: -; V gene: TRBV27; J gene: TRBJ1-1; CDR3 protein: CASSFSRYGTEAFF; CDR3 DNA: TGTGCCAGCAGTTTTTCTAGGTATGGGACTGAAGCTTTCTTT
D gene: TRBD1; clone size: -; V gene: TRBV7-8; J gene: TRBJ1-6; CDR3 protein: CASSLASGGNSPLHF; CDR3 DNA: TGTGCCAGCAGCTTAGCTTCAGGGGGTAATTCACCCCTCCACTTT
D gene: TRBD2; clone size: few; V gene: TRBV19; J gene: TRBJ2-3; CDR3 protein: CASSYGWRGGTDTQYF; CDR3 DNA: TGTGCCAGTAGTTACGGCTGGCGGGGGGGGACAGATACGCAGTATTTT
D gene: -; clone size: few; V gene: TRBV6-5; J gene: TRBJ2-1; CDR3 protein: CASSYHPSSYNEQFF; CDR3 DNA: TGTGCCAGCAGTTACCACCCGAGCTCCTACAATGAGCAGTTCTTC
D gene: TRBD1; clone size: -; V gene: TRBV29-1; J gene: TRBJ1-2; CDR3 protein: CSVDGATGGGYTF; CDR3 DNA: TGCAGCGTTGATGGGGCGACAGGGGGTGGCTACACCTTC